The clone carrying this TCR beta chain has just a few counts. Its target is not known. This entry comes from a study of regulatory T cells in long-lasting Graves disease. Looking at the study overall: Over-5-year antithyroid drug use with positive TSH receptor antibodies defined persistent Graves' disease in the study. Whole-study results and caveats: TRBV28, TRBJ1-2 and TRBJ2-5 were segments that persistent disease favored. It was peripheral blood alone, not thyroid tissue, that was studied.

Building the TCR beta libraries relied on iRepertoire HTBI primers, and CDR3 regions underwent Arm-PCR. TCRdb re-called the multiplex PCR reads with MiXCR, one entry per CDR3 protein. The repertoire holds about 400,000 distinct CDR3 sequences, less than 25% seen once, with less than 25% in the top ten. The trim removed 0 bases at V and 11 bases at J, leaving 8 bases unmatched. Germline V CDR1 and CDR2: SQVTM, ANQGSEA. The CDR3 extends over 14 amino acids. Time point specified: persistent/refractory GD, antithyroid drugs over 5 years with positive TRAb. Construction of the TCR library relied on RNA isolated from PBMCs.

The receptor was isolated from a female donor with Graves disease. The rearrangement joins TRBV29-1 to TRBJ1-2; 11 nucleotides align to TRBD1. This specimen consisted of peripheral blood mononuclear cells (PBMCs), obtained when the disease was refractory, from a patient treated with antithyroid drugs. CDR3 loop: CSVEEGQGGYRYTF. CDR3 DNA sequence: TGCAGCGTTGAAGAGGGACAGGGGGGCTATCGGTACACCTTC.